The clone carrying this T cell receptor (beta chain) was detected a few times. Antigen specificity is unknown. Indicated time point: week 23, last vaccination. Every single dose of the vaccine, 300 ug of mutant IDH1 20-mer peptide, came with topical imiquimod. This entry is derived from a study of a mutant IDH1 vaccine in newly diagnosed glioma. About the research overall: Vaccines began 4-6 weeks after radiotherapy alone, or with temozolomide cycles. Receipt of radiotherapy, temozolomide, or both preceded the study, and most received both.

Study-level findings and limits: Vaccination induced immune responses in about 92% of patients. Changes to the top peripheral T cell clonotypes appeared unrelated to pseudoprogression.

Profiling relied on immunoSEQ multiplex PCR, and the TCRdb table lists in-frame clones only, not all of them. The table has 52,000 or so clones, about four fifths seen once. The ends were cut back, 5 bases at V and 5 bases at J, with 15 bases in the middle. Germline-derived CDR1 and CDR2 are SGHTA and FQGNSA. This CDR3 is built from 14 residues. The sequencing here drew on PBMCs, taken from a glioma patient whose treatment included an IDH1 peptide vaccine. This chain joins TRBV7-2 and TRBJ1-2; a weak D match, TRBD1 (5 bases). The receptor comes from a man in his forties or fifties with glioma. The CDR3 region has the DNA TGTGCCAGCAGCGCCGGGACGCAACGATATGGCTACACCTTC. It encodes CASSAGTQRYGYTF.